One sample yielded the 32 T cell receptor beta chains listed below, sequenced in a study of a mutant IDH1 vaccine in newly diagnosed glioma. The assay was immunoSEQ multiplex PCR, and TCRdb's table has in-frame clones only and misses some. The top ten clones hold roughly 5.4% of a sample with approximately 56,000 clones, 70% to 85% of them seen once. The time point was: week 47, end of study. Doses comprised 300 ug of mutant IDH1 20-mer peptide each, plus topical imiquimod. These receptors have no known antigen. The specimen comprised PBMCs, sampled from a glioma patient whose treatment included an IDH1 peptide vaccine. These receptors originate from a man aged 50 to 60 with glioma.

The chain joins TRBV2 to TRBJ2-5, with D maybe TRBD1 (7 bases). The CDR3 totals 13 residues. The ends were cut back, 6 bases at V and 2 bases at J, with 10 bases in the middle. Germline V CDR1 and CDR2: SNHLY, FYNNEI. The CDR3 bases are TGTGCCAGCAGGGAGGGACAGCAAGAGACCCAGTACTTC. As protein: CASREGQQETQYF.

The rearrangement links TRBV20-1 to TRBJ2-1; D gene unclear. Trimming took off 6 bases at V and 4 bases at J, with 4 bases between the two ends. Germline lookup yields CDR1 DFQATT and CDR2 SNEGSKA (reference sequence). This CDR3 contains 10 residues. DNA for the CDR3: TGCAGTGCCGGATACAATGAGCAGTTCTTC. Its protein is CSAGYNEQFF.

The chain carries TRBV2 and TRBJ2-5; 8 bases fit TRBD2. The CDR3 runs to 15 residues. V dropped 4 bases and J dropped 1; count of bases not matched to a gene: 5. Per germline, CDR1 SNHLY and CDR2 FYNNEI. The CDR3 region has the DNA TGTGCCAGCAGTGTGCGTCTAGCGGGCCAAGAGACCCAGTACTTC. Protein: CASSVRLAGQETQYF.

The genes are TRBV5-4 and TRBJ2-7; 10 nucleotides match TRBD1. The CDR3 covers 15 residues. Germline V lookup: CDR1 SGHNT, CDR2 YYREEE (reference sequence). V was clipped by 3 bases and J by 2 bases; unmatched bases: 5. The CDR3 nucleotides read TGTGCCAGCAGCTCACGGACAGGGGGGGCCTACGAGCAGTACTTC. Its translation: CASSSRTGGAYEQYF.

V gene TRBV19 combines with J gene TRBJ1-4; TRBD1 might be the D (5 bases). The CDR3 length is 14 residues. V lost 3 bases and J lost 7, with 12 bases in between. CDR1 LNHDA and CDR2 SQIVND come from the germline V gene (reference sequence). The CDR3 loop reads CASSIGAGREKLFF. The CDR3 DNA sequence: TGTGCCAGTAGTATTGGGGCAGGGCGTGAAAAACTGTTTTTT.

The chain carries TRBV29-1 and TRBJ1-1; 7 positions match TRBD1. This CDR3 has 15 amino acids. Germline CDR1 reads SQVTM; CDR2 reads ANQGSEA. V lost 7 bases, J lost 2 bases, and 13 bases stayed unmatched. CDR3 DNA sequence: TGCAGCGAAAACCCCGGGACAGCAATTAACACTGAAGCTTTCTTT. Amino acids: CSENPGTAINTEAFF.

This chain uses TRBV10-3 with TRBJ1-1; D uncertain. The V end lost 0 bases, the J end lost 0 bases, and 8 bases lay between the germline ends. CDR1 is ENHRY, CDR2 SYGVKD, per germline. CDR3 length: 15 amino acids. CDR3 sequence: CAISESRALNTEAFF. The DNA of the CDR3 is TGTGCCATCAGTGAGTCTAGGGCCCTGAACACTGAAGCTTTCTTT.

The V call is TRBV14, the J call TRBJ2-5; D unresolved. The CDR3 runs 14 residues. V was clipped by 1 base and J by 3 bases, with 9 bases between them. CDR1 and CDR2 from the germline V gene are SGHDN and FVKESK. DNA for the CDR3: TGTGCCAGCAGCCAAGGCATCTCGAAAGAGACCCAGTACTTC. Its translation: CASSQGISKETQYF. Drawing the rest from reference TRBV14 and TRBJ2-5, the complete variable domain is EAGVTQFPSHSVIEKGQTVTLRCDPISGHDNLYWYRRVMGKEIKFLLHFVKESKQDESGMPNNRFLAERTGGTYSTLKVQPAELEDSGVYFCASSQGISKETQYFGPGTRLLVL.

This rearrangement joins TRBV28 to TRBJ1-1, with D tentatively TRBD1 (6 bases). The CDR3 has 14 amino acids. Germline V gene data show CDR1 as MDHEN and CDR2 as SYDVKM. Deletions cut 6 bases from V and 0 bases from J, with 11 bases between. The DNA for the CDR3 is TGTGCCAGCAGCAAGGGGGGATTGAACACTGAAGCTTTCTTT. The encoded protein is CASSKGGLNTEAFF.

The rearrangement links TRBV5-1 to TRBJ1-4; 8 nucleotides agree with TRBD1. The CDR3 contains 16 residues. Germline V gene lookup returns CDR1 SGHRS and CDR2 YFSETQ. Trimming took 4 bases from V and 5 from J; bases not matched to a gene: 10. The CDR3 DNA reads as TGCGCCAGCAGCGACCCAGACAGGGGCCTAAATGAAAAACTGTTTTTT. This sequence encodes CASSDPDRGLNEKLFF. Supplemented by reference TRBV5-1 and TRBJ1-4, the full variable domain reads KAGVTQTPRYLIKTRGQQVTLSCSPISGHRSVSWYQQTPGQGLQFLFEYFSETQRNKGNFPGRFSGRQFSNSRSEMNVSTLELGDSALYLCASSDPDRGLNEKLFFGSGTQLSVL.

CDR3 protein: CASSQAPSGVGDTQYF. In DNA form, the CDR3 reads TGCGCCAGCAGCCAAGCCCCTAGCGGGGTGGGAGATACGCAGTATTTT. The chain has TRBV4-1 and TRBJ2-3; 9 positions agree with TRBD2. CDR1 is MGHRA, CDR2 YSYEKL, per germline. V was pared by 1 base and J by 5 bases, with 7 bases of the junction left unmatched. The CDR3 spans 16 residues.

The J gene is TRBJ2-7, the V gene TRBV5-1; 7 bases map to TRBD1. The CDR3 extends over 13 amino acids. The germline V gene has CDR1 SGHRS and CDR2 YFSETQ. The V gene end was trimmed by 4 bases and the J gene end by 3 bases; junction bases not matched to a gene: 4. The CDR3 bases are TGCGCCAGCAGCCCCTGGACAGGCTACGAGCAGTACTTC. Amino acids: CASSPWTGYEQYF.

J is TRBJ2-7 and V is TRBV6-6; 7 bases agree with TRBD1. Germline trimming cut 7 bases from V and 4 bases from J; bases unmatched to any gene: 13. The CDR3 consists of 15 residues. CDR1 is MNHNY and CDR2 is SVGAGI in the germline V gene (reference sequence). The CDR3 DNA follows: TGTGCCAGCACCCTAGGGTGGGACAGTGATTACGAGCAGTACTTC. Amino acid sequence: CASTLGWDSDYEQYF.

The chain combines TRBV2 with TRBJ1-2; 8 nucleotides line up with TRBD1. The V gene's germline CDR1 is SNHLY and CDR2 FYNNEI. The junction had 4 bases not matched to a gene; V was cut back by 4 bases and J by 6 bases. CDR3 size: 13 residues. The DNA for the CDR3 is TGTGCCAGCAGTGCAGGGGGCTATAATGGCTACACCTTC. It translates to CASSAGGYNGYTF.

This clone was counted a few times. This chain joins TRBV30 and TRBJ2-7; possibly TRBD2 for D (5 bases). Germline loops: CDR1 GTSNPN, CDR2 SVGIG (reference sequence). The length of the CDR3 is 13 residues. The V and J ends lost 7 bases and 3 bases respectively, with 16 bases between them. The CDR3 sequence is CAYFGEPDYEQYF. The CDR3 nucleotides read TGTGCCTACTTTGGGGAGCCAGACTACGAGCAGTACTTC.

The V gene is TRBV30, the J gene TRBJ1-5; 8 bases agree with TRBD1. The V gene end was trimmed by 5 bases and the J gene end by 7 bases; junction bases not matched to a gene: 7. Germline-derived CDR1 and CDR2 are GTSNPN and SVGIG (reference sequence). The CDR3 totals 13 residues. Here the CDR3 DNA reads TGTGCCTGGGATGGACAGGGCGGACAGCCCCAGCATTTT. As protein: CAWDGQGGQPQHF.

In DNA, the CDR3 is TGTGCCATCAGTGACTCAGCCTACGAGCAGTACTTC. It specifies CAISDSAYEQYF. The chain recombines TRBV10-3 with TRBJ2-7; D call uncertain. This CDR3 is 12 amino acids long. V was shortened by 3 bases and J by 2 bases, with 5 bases between the two germline ends. CDR1 ENHRY and CDR2 SYGVKD come from the germline V gene.

This clone came up a few times. This sequence joins TRBV27 and TRBJ1-5; 8 nucleotides agree with TRBD1. Germline CDR1 reads MNHEY; CDR2 reads SMNVEV (reference sequence). V lost 8 bases to trimming and J lost 4 bases; unmatched junction nucleotides: 7. The CDR3 extends over 14 amino acids. This CDR3 reads CASPRDRRNQPQHF. The CDR3, as DNA: TGTGCCAGCCCCAGGGACAGGAGGAATCAGCCCCAGCATTTT.

The gene calls are TRBV30 and TRBJ2-3, with 10 bases matching TRBD1. V was pared by 0 bases and J by 4 bases, with 4 bases of the junction left unmatched. CDR1 is GTSNPN and CDR2 is SVGIG in the germline V gene (reference sequence). The CDR3 has 15 residues. CDR3 sequence (DNA): TGTGCCTGGAGTGTATGGGACAGGGGACCAGATACGCAGTATTTT. Its translation is CAWSVWDRGPDTQYF.

The gene calls are TRBV20-1 and TRBJ2-1, with no clear D. This CDR3 has 11 amino acids. Germline values: CDR1 DFQATT, CDR2 SNEGSKA (reference sequence). V was clipped by 7 bases and J by 10 bases, with 14 bases between them. CDR3 DNA: TGCAGTGTTAGTGGGTCGCGGGAGCAGTTCTTC. Amino acid sequence: CSVSGSREQFF.

In its sample, this clone was seen a few times. The chain couples TRBV7-8 to TRBJ2-7; 9 nucleotides match TRBD1. J gave up 6 bases and V 0 bases, and 6 bases lay outside the gene matches. The CDR3 is 15 amino acids. Germline assignment: CDR1 SGHVS and CDR2 FQNEAQ. For the CDR3, the DNA is TGTGCCAGCAGCTTAGCGGATGGGACAGGGACCGAGCAGTACTTC. Protein: CASSLADGTGTEQYF.

The chain uses TRBV18 and TRBJ2-4; D is perhaps TRBD2 (5 bases). Germline CDR1 is KGHSH and CDR2 is LQKENI. Deletions cut 3 bases from V and 8 bases from J, with 8 bases between. This CDR3 has 12 amino acids. The CDR3 here is CASSPVGDIQYF. The CDR3 coding sequence is TGTGCCAGCTCACCGGTCGGGGACATTCAGTACTTC.

V gene TRBV4-1 combines with J gene TRBJ1-1; maybe TRBD1 (5 bases). Germline loops: CDR1 MGHRA, CDR2 YSYEKL. V lost 0 bases and J 4 bases, leaving 12 bases between the germline ends. This CDR3 comprises 15 residues. CDR3 sequence: CASSQDGSGATEAFF. The CDR3 DNA sequence: TGCGCCAGCAGCCAAGATGGATCCGGGGCCACTGAAGCTTTCTTT.

The gene calls are TRBV5-4 and TRBJ2-7; 8 nucleotides align to TRBD1. The CDR3 runs to 16 residues. Germline loops: CDR1 SGHNT, CDR2 YYREEE (reference sequence). V lost 3 bases, J lost 0 bases, and 8 bases stayed unmatched. The CDR3 loop is CASSSPRQGISYEQYF. The CDR3 nucleotides read TGTGCCAGCAGCTCCCCACGACAGGGGATCTCCTACGAGCAGTACTTC.

Only one count was recorded for this clone. This chain uses TRBV27 with TRBJ2-3; D unresolved. CDR1 is MNHEY and CDR2 is SMNVEV in the germline V gene (reference sequence). V lost 7 bases to trimming and J lost 0 bases, with 14 bases between them. The CDR3 is 15 amino acids. This CDR3 is CASKEASGSTDTQYF. The DNA of the CDR3 is TGTGCCAGCAAAGAAGCATCAGGTAGCACAGATACGCAGTATTTT.

The chain is built from TRBV7-2 and TRBJ2-2; 7 nucleotides align to TRBD2. Germline trimming cut 2 bases from V and 1 base from J; bases unmatched to any gene: 4. The CDR3 is 16 residues long. The germline gives CDR1 SGHTA, CDR2 FQGNSA. CDR3 DNA: TGTGCCAGCAGCTTAAACGGCGGGGGGAACACCGGGGAGCTGTTTTTT. As protein: CASSLNGGGNTGELFF.

The chain recombines TRBV7-2 with TRBJ2-2; the match to TRBD2 covers 15 bases. The CDR3 length is 16 residues. The germline CDR1 and CDR2 sequences are SGHTA and FQGNSA. V lost 5 bases and J lost 5; bases outside the gene matches: 3. For the CDR3, the DNA is TGTGCCAGCAGCCAGGGACTAGCGGGGGGTACCGGGGAGCTGTTTTTT. Translating it yields CASSQGLAGGTGELFF. Together with reference TRBV7-2 and TRBJ2-2, the CDR3 gives the full variable domain: GAGVSQSPSNKVTEKGKDVELRCDPISGHTALYWYRQSLGQGLEFLIYFQGNSAPDKSGLPSDRFSAERTGGSVSTLTIQRTQQEDSAVYLCASSQGLAGGTGELFFGEGSRLTVL.

The chain carries TRBV18 and TRBJ2-7; D is perhaps TRBD1 or TRBD2 (5 bases each). The CDR3 spans 13 residues. V shed 2 bases and J shed 5 bases, with 10 bases lying between them. CDR1 and CDR2 from the germline V gene are KGHSH and LQKENI. The CDR3 sequence is CASSPEGWDEQYF. CDR3 nucleotides: TGTGCCAGCTCACCAGAGGGGTGGGACGAGCAGTACTTC.

This clone has only one observation. The genes are TRBV7-2 and TRBJ1-2; D possibly corresponds to TRBD1 (5 bases). The V end lost 2 bases, the J end lost 0 bases, and 13 bases lay between the germline ends. The CDR3 is 16 residues long. Germline CDR1 reads SGHTA; CDR2 reads FQGNSA. The DNA of the CDR3 is TGTGCCAGCAGCTTATATTGGGGGGGTCCTAACTATGGCTACACCTTC. This gives the protein CASSLYWGGPNYGYTF.

The chain employs TRBV15 and TRBJ1-1; D remains ambiguous. The CDR3 spans 14 residues. V shed 8 bases and J shed 3 bases, with 16 bases lying between them. Per the germline V gene, CDR1 is LNHNV and CDR2 is YYDKDF (reference sequence). The DNA of the CDR3 is TGTGCCACCCGCCGGAGGCGCGGGGACACTGAAGCTTTCTTT. The encoded protein is CATRRRRGDTEAFF.

The chain links TRBV6-5 to TRBJ2-5; D is perhaps TRBD2 (7 bases). With 0 bases removed from V and 3 bases from J, the gap between germline ends came to 11 bases. The CDR3 totals 15 residues. Germline assignment: CDR1 MNHEY and CDR2 SVGAGI. CDR3 DNA: TGTGCCAGCAGTTACTCGGACAGCGGGGAAGAGACCCAGTACTTC. Its translation: CASSYSDSGEETQYF.

This chain joins TRBV25-1 and TRBJ1-4; D is unresolved. This CDR3 region has 13 residues. CDR1 is MGHDK, CDR2 SYGVNS, per germline. The V end lost 2 bases, the J end lost 8 bases, and 9 bases lay between the germline ends. This chain's CDR3 is CASSEDMAEKLFF. For the CDR3, the DNA is TGTGCCAGCAGTGAAGATATGGCGGAAAAACTGTTTTTT.